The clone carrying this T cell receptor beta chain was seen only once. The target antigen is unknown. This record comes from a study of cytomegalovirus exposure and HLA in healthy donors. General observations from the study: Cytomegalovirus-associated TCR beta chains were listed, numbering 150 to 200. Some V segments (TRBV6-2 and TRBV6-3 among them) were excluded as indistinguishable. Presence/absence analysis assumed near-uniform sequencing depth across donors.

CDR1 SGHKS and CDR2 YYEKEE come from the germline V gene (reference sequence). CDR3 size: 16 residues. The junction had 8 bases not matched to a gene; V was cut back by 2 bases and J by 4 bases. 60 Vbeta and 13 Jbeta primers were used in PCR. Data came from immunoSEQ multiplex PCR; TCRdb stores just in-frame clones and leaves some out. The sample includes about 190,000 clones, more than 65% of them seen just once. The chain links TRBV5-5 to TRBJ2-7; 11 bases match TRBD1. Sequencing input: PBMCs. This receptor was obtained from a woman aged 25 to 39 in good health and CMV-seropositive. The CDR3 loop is CASSFAGTGGWYEQYF. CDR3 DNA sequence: TGTGCCAGCAGCTTCGCCGGGACAGGGGGTTGGTACGAGCAGTACTTC.